This entry features one T cell receptor beta chain sequence. One end of the junction is discordant with germline, which a read error may explain. The making of cDNA relied on 5'RACE with 10-nucleotide random UMIs. In each sequencing run, over 170 million TCR-beta sequences were generated from 15-18 subjects. MiXCR, run by TCRdb on the 5' RACE reads, gives a single entry per CDR3 protein. The profile shows 65,000 to 70,000 distinct CDR3 sequences, 3% to 5% of them singletons. This entry belongs to a study of neurological immune-mediated disorders. CDR1 and CDR2 from the germline V gene are SGHTA and FQGNSA. The CDR3 runs 13 residues.

The source material was PBMCs. The clonotype originates from a man younger than 45 with multiple sclerosis. V gene TRBV7-2 combines with J gene TRBJ1-5; D remains unclear. The CDR3 here is CASGIQVNQPQNF. The CDR3 DNA follows: TGTGCCAGCGGGATTCAGGTTAATCAGCCCCAGAATTTT.